The entry below gives a single TCR beta chain sequence along with its context. The CDR3 spans 13 residues. Germline CDR1 and CDR2: MNHEY and SVGAGI. V shed 5 bases and J 5 bases; nucleotides not matched to a gene: 4. The data were obtained in a study of cytomegalovirus exposure and HLA in healthy donors. Sequenced by immunoSEQ multiplex PCR; TCRdb stores in-frame clones only, minus some. The table includes some 48,000 clones, approximately 95% detected once. This chain joins TRBV6-5 and TRBJ2-5; 8 nucleotides agree with TRBD1. Specimen: PBMCs. The clonotype was recovered from a woman between 18 and 29 years old in good health and CMV-seropositive. The CDR3 region is CASSTYRGETQYF. As DNA, the CDR3 is TGTGCCAGCAGTACTTACAGGGGGGAGACCCAGTACTTC.